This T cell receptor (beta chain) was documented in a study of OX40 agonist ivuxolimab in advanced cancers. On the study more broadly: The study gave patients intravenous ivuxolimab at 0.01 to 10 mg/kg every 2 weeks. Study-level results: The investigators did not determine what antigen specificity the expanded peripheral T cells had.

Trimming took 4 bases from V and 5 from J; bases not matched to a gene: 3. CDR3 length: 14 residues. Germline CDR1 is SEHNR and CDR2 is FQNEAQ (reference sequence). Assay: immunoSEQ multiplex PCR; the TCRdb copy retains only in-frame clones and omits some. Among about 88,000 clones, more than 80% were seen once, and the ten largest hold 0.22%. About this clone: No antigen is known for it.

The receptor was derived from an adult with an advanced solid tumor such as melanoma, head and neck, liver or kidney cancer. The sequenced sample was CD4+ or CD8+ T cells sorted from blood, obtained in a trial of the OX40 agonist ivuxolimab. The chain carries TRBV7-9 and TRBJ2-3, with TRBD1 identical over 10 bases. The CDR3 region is CASSSDRGGDTQYF. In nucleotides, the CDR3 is TGTGCCAGCAGCTCGGACAGGGGGGGAGATACGCAGTATTTT.